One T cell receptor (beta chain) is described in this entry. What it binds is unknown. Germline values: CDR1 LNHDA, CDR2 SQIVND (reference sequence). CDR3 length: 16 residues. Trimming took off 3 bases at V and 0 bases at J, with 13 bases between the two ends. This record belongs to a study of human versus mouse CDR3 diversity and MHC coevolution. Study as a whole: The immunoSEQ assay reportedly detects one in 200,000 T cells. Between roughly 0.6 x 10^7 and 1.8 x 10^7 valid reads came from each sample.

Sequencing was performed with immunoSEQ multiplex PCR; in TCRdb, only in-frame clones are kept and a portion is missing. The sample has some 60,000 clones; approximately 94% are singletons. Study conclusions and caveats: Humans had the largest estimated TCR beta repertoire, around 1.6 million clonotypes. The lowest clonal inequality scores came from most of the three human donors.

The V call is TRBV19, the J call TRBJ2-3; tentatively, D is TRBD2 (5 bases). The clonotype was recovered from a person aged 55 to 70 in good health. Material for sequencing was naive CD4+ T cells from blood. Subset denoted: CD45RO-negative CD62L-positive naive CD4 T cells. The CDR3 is CASSMRARASTDTQYF. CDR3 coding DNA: TGTGCCAGTAGTATGAGAGCGAGGGCGAGCACAGATACGCAGTATTTT. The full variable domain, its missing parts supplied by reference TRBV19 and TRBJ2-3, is DGGITQSPKYLFRKEGQNVTLSCEQNLNHDAMYWYRQDPGQGLRLIYYSQIVNDFQKGDIAEGYSVSREKKESFPLTVTSAQKNPTAFYLCASSMRARASTDTQYFGPGTRLTVL.